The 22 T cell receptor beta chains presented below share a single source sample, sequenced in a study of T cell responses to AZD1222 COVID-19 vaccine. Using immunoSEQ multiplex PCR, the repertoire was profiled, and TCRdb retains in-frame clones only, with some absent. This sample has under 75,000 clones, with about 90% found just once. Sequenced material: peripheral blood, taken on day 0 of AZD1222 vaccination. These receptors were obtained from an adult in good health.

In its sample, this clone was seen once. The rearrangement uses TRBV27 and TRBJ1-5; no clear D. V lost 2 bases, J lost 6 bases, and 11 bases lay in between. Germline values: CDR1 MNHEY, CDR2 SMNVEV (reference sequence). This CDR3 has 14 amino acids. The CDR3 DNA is TGTGCCAGCAGTTTAGAAGGGTTTGCTCAGCCCCAGCATTTT. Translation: CASSLEGFAQPQHF.

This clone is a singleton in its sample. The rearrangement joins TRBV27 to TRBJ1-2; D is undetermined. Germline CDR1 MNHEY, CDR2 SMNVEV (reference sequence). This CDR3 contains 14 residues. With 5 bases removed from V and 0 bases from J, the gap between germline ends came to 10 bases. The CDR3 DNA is TGTGCCAGCAGTCCTGCGAGCCCTAACTATGGCTACACCTTC. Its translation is CASSPASPNYGYTF.

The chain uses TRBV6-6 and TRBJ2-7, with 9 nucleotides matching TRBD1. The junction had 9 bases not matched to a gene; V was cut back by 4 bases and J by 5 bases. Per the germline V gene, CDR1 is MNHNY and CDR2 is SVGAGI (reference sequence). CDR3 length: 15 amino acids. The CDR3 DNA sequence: TGTGCCAGCAGTTCCTTCGGACAGGGGAGGGACGAGCAGTACTTC. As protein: CASSSFGQGRDEQYF.

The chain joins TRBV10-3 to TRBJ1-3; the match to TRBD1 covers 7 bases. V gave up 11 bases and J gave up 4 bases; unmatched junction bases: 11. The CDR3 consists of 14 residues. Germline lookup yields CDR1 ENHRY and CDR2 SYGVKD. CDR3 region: CAVRQGQDGNTIYF. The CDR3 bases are TGTGCCGTAAGACAGGGTCAGGACGGAAACACCATATATTTT.

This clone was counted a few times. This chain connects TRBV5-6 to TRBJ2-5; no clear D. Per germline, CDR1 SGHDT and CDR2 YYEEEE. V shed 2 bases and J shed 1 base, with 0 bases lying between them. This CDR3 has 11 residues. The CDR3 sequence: CASSFQETQYF. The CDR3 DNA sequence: TGTGCCAGCAGCTTCCAAGAGACCCAGTACTTC.

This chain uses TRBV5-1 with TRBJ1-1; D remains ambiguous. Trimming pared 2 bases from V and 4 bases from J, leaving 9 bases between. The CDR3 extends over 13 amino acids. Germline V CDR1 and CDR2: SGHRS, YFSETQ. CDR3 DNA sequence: TGCGCCAGCAGCTTTGCGTCGGGCACTGAAGCTTTCTTT. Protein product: CASSFASGTEAFF.

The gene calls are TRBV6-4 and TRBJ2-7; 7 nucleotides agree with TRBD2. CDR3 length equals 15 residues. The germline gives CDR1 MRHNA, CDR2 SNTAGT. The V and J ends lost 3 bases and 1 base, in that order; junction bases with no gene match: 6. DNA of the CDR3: TGTGCCAGCAGTGAGGATGCTAGCGGTTCCTACGAGCAGTACTTC. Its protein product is CASSEDASGSYEQYF.

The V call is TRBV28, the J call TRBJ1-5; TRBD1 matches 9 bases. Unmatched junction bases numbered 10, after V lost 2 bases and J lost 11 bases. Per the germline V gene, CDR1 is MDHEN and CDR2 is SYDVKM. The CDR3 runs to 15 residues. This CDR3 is CASSLVGQGQVTQHF. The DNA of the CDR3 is TGTGCCAGCAGTTTAGTGGGACAGGGACAGGTGACCCAGCATTTT.

CDR3 protein: CAIRTAGYGYTF. In nucleotides, the CDR3 is TGTGCCATCAGAACAGCGGGCTATGGCTACACCTTC. The J gene is TRBJ1-2, the V gene TRBV28; no clear D gene. CDR1 is MDHEN, CDR2 SYDVKM, per germline. The V end lost 10 bases, the J end lost 4 bases, and 13 bases lay between the germline ends. This CDR3 is 12 amino acids long.

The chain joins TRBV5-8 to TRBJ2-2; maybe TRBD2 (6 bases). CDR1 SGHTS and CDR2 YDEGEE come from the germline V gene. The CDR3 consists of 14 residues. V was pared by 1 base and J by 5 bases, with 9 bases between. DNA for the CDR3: TGTGCCAGCAGCTTGTCAGGGACTACCGGGGAGCTGTTTTTT. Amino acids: CASSLSGTTGELFF.

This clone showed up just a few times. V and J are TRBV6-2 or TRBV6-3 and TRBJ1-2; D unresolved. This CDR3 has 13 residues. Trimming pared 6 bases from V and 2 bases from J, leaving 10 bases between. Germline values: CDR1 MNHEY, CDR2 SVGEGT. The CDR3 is CASSQDINYGYTF. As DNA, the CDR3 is TGTGCCAGCAGCCAAGACATAAACTATGGCTACACCTTC.

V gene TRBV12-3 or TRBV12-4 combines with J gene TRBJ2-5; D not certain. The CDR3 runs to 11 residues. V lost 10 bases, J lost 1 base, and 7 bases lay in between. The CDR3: CATSFQETQYF. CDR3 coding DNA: TGTGCCACCTCATTCCAAGAGACCCAGTACTTC.

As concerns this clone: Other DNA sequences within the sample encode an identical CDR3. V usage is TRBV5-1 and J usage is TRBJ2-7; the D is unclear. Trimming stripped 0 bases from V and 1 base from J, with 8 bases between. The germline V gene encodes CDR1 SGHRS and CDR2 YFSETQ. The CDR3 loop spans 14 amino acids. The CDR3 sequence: CASSLAGSSYEQYF. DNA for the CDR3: TGCGCCAGCAGCTTGGCCGGCTCATCCTACGAGCAGTACTTC.

The CDR3 nucleotides are TGTGCCAGCATCTTGGACAGCAATCAGCCCCAGCATTTT. The encoded protein is CASILDSNQPQHF. V is TRBV6-5 and J is TRBJ1-5; D not resolved. This CDR3 region has 13 residues. CDR1 and CDR2 from the germline V gene are MNHEY and SVGAGI. V lost 7 bases and J 1 base, leaving 8 bases between the germline ends.

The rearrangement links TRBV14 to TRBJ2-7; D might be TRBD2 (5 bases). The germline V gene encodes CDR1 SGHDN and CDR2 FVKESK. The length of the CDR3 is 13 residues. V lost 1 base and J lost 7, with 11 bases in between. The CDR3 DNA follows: TGTGCCAGCAGCCAAGGAAGGACGGGAGAGCAGTACTTC. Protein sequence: CASSQGRTGEQYF.

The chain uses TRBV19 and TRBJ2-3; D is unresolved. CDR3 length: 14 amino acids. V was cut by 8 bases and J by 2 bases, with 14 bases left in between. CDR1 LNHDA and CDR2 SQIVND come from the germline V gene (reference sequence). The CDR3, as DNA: TGTGCCAGTTCCTCCCCGGGCCTCACAGATACGCAGTATTTT. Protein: CASSSPGLTDTQYF.

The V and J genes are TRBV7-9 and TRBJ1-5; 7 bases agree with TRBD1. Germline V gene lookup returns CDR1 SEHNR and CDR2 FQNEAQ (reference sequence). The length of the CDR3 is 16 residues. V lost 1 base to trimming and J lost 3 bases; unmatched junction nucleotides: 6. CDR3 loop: CASSLGSGGNNQPQHF. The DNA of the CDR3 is TGTGCCAGCAGCTTAGGGTCAGGGGGAAACAATCAGCCCCAGCATTTT.

CDR3 coding DNA: TGCGCCAGCAGTGCCCCTGTAGCGGGAGGGCCCCAAGAGACCCAGTACTTC. This gives the protein CASSAPVAGGPQETQYF. The chain combines TRBV10-2 with TRBJ2-5, with 11 bases fitting TRBD2. This CDR3 comprises 17 residues. The V gene's germline CDR1 is WSHSY and CDR2 SAAADI. With 4 bases clipped from V and 1 base from J, the junction kept 8 bases outside the gene matches.

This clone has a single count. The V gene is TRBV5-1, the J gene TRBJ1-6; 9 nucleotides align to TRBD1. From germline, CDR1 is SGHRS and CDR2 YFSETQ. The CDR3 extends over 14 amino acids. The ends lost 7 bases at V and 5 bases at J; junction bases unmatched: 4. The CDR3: CASRGQGDNSPLHF. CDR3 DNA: TGCGCCAGCCGGGGACAGGGAGATAATTCACCCCTCCACTTT. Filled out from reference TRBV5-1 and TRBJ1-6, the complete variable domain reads KAGVTQTPRYLIKTRGQQVTLSCSPISGHRSVSWYQQTPGQGLQFLFEYFSETQRNKGNFPGRFSGRQFSNSRSEMNVSTLELGDSALYLCASRGQGDNSPLHFGNGTRLTVT.

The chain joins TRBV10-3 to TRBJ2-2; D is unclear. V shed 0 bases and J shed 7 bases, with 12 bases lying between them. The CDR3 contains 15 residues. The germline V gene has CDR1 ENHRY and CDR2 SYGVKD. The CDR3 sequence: CAISESGPVYGELFF. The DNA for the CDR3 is TGTGCCATCAGTGAGTCGGGCCCGGTCTACGGGGAGCTGTTTTTT.

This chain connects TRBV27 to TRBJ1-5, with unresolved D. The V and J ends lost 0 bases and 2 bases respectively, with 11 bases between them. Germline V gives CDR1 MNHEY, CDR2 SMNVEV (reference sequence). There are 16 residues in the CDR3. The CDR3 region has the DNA TGTGCCAGCAGTTTATCGTGGGTTGCGGGCAATCAGCCCCAGCATTTT. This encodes CASSLSWVAGNQPQHF.

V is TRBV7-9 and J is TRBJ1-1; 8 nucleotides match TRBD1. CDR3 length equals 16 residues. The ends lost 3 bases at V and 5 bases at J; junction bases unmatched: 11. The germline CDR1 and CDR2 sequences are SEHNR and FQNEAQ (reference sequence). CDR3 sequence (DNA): TGTGCCAGCAGCTTCTCCCCACAGGGGGGTCGAACTGAAGCTTTCTTT. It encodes CASSFSPQGGRTEAFF.